The 17 T cell receptor beta chains below all came from one sample that was sequenced in a study of blood T cell repertoires in COVID-19. Here immunoSEQ multiplex PCR was the method, and the copy in TCRdb shows in-frame clones only, minus some. The sample shows 300,000 to 400,000 clones, around 88% of them seen only once. The sequenced material came from peripheral blood. These receptors came from a young man with active or convalescent COVID-19.

This clone was counted a single time. The chain recombines TRBV11-3 with TRBJ1-2; 7 bases align to TRBD1. This CDR3 spans 15 amino acids. V lost 5 bases, J lost 6 bases, and 12 bases stayed unmatched. Germline V gene sequence: CDR1 SGHNT, CDR2 YENEEA. The CDR3 loop is CASSDYRGDGNGYTF. In DNA, the CDR3 is TGTGCCAGCAGCGACTACAGGGGCGACGGGAATGGCTACACCTTC.

The rearrangement links TRBV6-5 to TRBJ2-7, with TRBD1 matching over 7 bases. The CDR3 contains 14 residues. Germline loops: CDR1 MNHEY, CDR2 SVGAGI. Trimming cost V 4 bases and J 5 bases; bases outside gene matches: 8. The CDR3 reads CASSLRDSLDEQYF. DNA of the CDR3: TGTGCCAGCAGTTTGAGGGACAGCTTGGACGAGCAGTACTTC.

The V call is TRBV20-1, the J call TRBJ2-5; 7 bases line up with TRBD1. This CDR3 is 11 amino acids long. CDR1 is DFQATT, CDR2 SNEGSKA, per germline (reference sequence). The V gene end was trimmed by 8 bases and the J gene end by 5 bases; junction bases not matched to a gene: 5. The CDR3 DNA follows: TGCAGTCTAGGGGGCGTCGAGACCCAGTACTTC. It encodes CSLGGVETQYF.

The J gene is TRBJ2-2, the V gene TRBV7-3, with TRBD2 matching 10 bases. From germline, CDR1 is SGHTA and CDR2 FQGTGA. The CDR3 is made up of 16 amino acids. Germline trimming cut 5 bases from V and 2 bases from J; bases unmatched to any gene: 5. The CDR3 region is CASSLGTSANTGELFF. CDR3 coding DNA: TGTGCCAGCAGCCTGGGGACTAGCGCAAACACCGGGGAGCTGTTTTTT.

This clone was seen only once. The rearrangement links TRBV19 to TRBJ2-7; TRBD1 aligns across 8 bases. The V segment lost 1 base and the J segment 1 base; nucleotides outside the gene matches: 3. The CDR3 sequence is 15 residues long. Germline assignment: CDR1 LNHDA and CDR2 SQIVND (reference sequence). In DNA, the CDR3 is TGTGCCAGTAGTATAGGAGGACAGGGTTCCTACGAGCAGTACTTC. This gives the protein CASSIGGQGSYEQYF.

The chain carries TRBV7-9 and TRBJ2-3, with TRBD2 matching 12 bases. CDR3 length: 18 residues. The germline gives CDR1 SEHNR, CDR2 FQNEAQ (reference sequence). The V gene end was trimmed by 3 bases and the J gene end by 4 bases; junction bases not matched to a gene: 11. The CDR3 DNA reads as TGTGCCAGCAGCTTCCTTAATGGACTAGCGGGGAGAGCAGATACGCAGTATTTT. Its translation is CASSFLNGLAGRADTQYF. Complete variable domain (other parts from reference TRBV7-9 and TRBJ2-3): DTGVSQNPRHKITKRGQNVTFRCDPISEHNRLYWYRQTLGQGPEFLTYFQNEAQLEKSRLLSDRFSAERPKGSFSTLEIQRTEQGDSAMYLCASSFLNGLAGRADTQYFGPGTRLTVL.

The chain employs TRBV7-2 and TRBJ2-7; TRBD2 aligns across 7 bases. Germline CDR1 reads SGHTA; CDR2 reads FQGNSA. The CDR3 has 15 amino acids. Germline trimming cut 5 bases from V and 2 bases from J; bases unmatched to any gene: 9. The CDR3 sequence is CASSPGSSGTYEQYF. CDR3 DNA: TGTGCCAGCAGCCCGGGGTCTAGCGGAACCTACGAGCAGTACTTC.

The chain combines TRBV20-1 with TRBJ1-1; 7 nucleotides align to TRBD1. J was trimmed by 10 bases and V by 3 bases; bases with no gene match: 11. The CDR3 is 13 amino acids. CDR1 DFQATT and CDR2 SNEGSKA come from the germline V gene (reference sequence). The CDR3 nucleotides read TGCAGTGCTAGTCAGCATCAGGGGGACGGAGCTTTCTTT. Translating gives CSASQHQGDGAFF.

To note about this clone: Other DNA sequences within the sample encode an identical CDR3. The genes are TRBV30 and TRBJ1-4; the D gene is possibly TRBD1 (5 bases). V was cut by 1 base and J by 8 bases, with 8 bases left in between. The CDR3 has 12 residues. Germline loops: CDR1 GTSNPN, CDR2 SVGIG (reference sequence). This CDR3 reads CAWSGGGEKLFF. The CDR3 DNA is TGTGCCTGGAGTGGCGGGGGGGAAAAACTGTTTTTT.

The J gene is TRBJ2-3, the V gene TRBV5-1, with TRBD2 as a possible D gene (5 bases). The CDR3 is 15 amino acids. Trimming removed 0 bases from V and 5 bases from J, with 13 bases in between. The V gene's germline CDR1 is SGHRS and CDR2 YFSETQ. The CDR3 DNA is TGCGCCAGCAGCTTGGTGGCTAGCCGAAGAGATACGCAGTATTTT. Residues: CASSLVASRRDTQYF.

This chain links TRBV29-1 with TRBJ2-7, with a possible D match to TRBD2 (6 bases). Per the germline V gene, CDR1 is SQVTM and CDR2 is ANQGSEA. There are 12 residues in the CDR3. The V end was cut by 1 base, the J end by 2 bases, with 6 bases between. The chain's CDR3 is CSVEAGAYEQYF. For the CDR3, the DNA is TGCAGCGTTGAAGCGGGGGCCTACGAGCAGTACTTC.

This clone was seen once. J is TRBJ2-7 and V is TRBV5-1; 8 bases fit TRBD1. Germline V gene lookup returns CDR1 SGHRS and CDR2 YFSETQ. This CDR3 has 15 amino acids. Trimming took 4 bases from V and 7 from J; bases not matched to a gene: 13. Here the CDR3 reads CASSPGGGDVREQYF. DNA of the CDR3: TGCGCCAGCAGCCCAGGGGGCGGAGATGTAAGGGAGCAGTACTTC.

This chain joins TRBV5-1 and TRBJ1-2; 11 positions agree with TRBD1. Germline V gene sequence: CDR1 SGHRS, CDR2 YFSETQ. V was clipped by 0 bases and J by 5 bases; unmatched bases: 3. This CDR3 has 15 residues. The CDR3 loop is CASSLAGQGGYGYTF. CDR3 in DNA: TGCGCCAGCAGCTTGGCGGGACAGGGGGGATATGGCTACACCTTC.

This chain connects TRBV24-1 to TRBJ2-1; tentative D call: TRBD1 (5 bases). V was pared by 5 bases and J by 5 bases, with 12 bases between. Germline values: CDR1 KGHDR, CDR2 SFDVKD. There are 14 residues in the CDR3. CDR3 nucleotides: TGTGCCACCAGTGGAAGGGGAATGAACAATGAGCAGTTCTTC. It codes for CATSGRGMNNEQFF.

CDR3 bases: TGTGCCAGCAGCCAAGAGGGAACAGGGGGAACTAATGAAAAACTGTTTTTT. Its protein product is CASSQEGTGGTNEKLFF. The chain joins TRBV4-2 to TRBJ1-4, with 8 bases identical to TRBD1. There are 17 residues in the CDR3. The germline CDR1 and CDR2 sequences are LGHNA and YNFKEQ. Germline trimming cut 0 bases from V and 1 base from J; bases unmatched to any gene: 4.

The CDR3 region has the DNA TGCGCCAGCAGCTTAAAGGGGGACAGGGGGTACGCAGCTTTCTTT. This sequence encodes CASSLKGDRGYAAFF. V usage is TRBV5-1 and J usage is TRBJ1-1; 11 positions agree with TRBD1. The ends lost 2 bases at V and 10 bases at J; junction bases unmatched: 10. The germline V gene encodes CDR1 SGHRS and CDR2 YFSETQ. The CDR3 contains 15 residues.

This chain uses TRBV9 with TRBJ2-7; D remains unclear. Trimming took off 4 bases at V and 7 bases at J, with 18 bases between the two ends. The CDR3 has 14 amino acids. The germline CDR1 and CDR2 sequences are SGDLS and YYNGEE. The CDR3 reads CASSPRGSVGEQYF. CDR3 coding DNA: TGTGCCAGCAGCCCCCGAGGCTCCGTTGGGGAGCAGTACTTC. Drawing the rest from reference TRBV9 and TRBJ2-7, the complete variable domain is DSGVTQTPKHLITATGQRVTLRCSPRSGDLSVYWYQQSLDQGLQFLIQYYNGEERAKGNILERFSAQQFPDLHSELNLSSLELGDSALYFCASSPRGSVGEQYFGPGTRLTVT.